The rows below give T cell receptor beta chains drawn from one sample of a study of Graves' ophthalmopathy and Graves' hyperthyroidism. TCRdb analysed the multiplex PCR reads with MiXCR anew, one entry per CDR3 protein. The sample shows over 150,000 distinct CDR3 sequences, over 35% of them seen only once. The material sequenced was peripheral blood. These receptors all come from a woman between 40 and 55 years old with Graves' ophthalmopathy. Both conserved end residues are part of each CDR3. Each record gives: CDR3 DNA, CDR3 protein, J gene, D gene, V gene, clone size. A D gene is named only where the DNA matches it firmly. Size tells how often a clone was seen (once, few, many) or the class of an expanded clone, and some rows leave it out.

cdr3_nt: TGTGCCAGCAGTTTCCGGACGGGGTGGAACACTGAAGCTTTCTTT
cdr3_aa: CASSFRTGWNTEAFF
j_call: TRBJ1-1
d_call: -
v_call: TRBV6-5
clone_size: many

cdr3_nt: TGTGCCAGCAGTGGGGAGATAACTGAAGCTTTCTTT
cdr3_aa: CASSGEITEAFF
j_call: TRBJ1-1
d_call: -
v_call: TRBV2
clone_size: -

cdr3_nt: TGTGCCAGCAAGCCAATAGGGGGAACGCCTCGGGAGACCCAGTACTTC
cdr3_aa: CASKPIGGTPRETQYF
j_call: TRBJ2-5
d_call: -
v_call: TRBV6-2/TRBV6-3
clone_size: -

cdr3_nt: TGTGCCAGCAGTCCCCTCCGACAGGGCGAGCAGTACTTC
cdr3_aa: CASSPLRQGEQYF
j_call: TRBJ2-7
d_call: TRBD1
v_call: TRBV7-2
clone_size: many

cdr3_nt: TGCAGCGCCTCACAGGGGGCAGATAAGTGGAGCGGCTACACCTTC
cdr3_aa: CSASQGADKWSGYTF
j_call: TRBJ1-2
d_call: TRBD1
v_call: TRBV29-1
clone_size: many

cdr3_nt: TGTCCTAGTGGTTTGGTTCGGAAGAACACTGAAGCTTTCTTT
cdr3_aa: CPSGLVRKNTEAFF
j_call: TRBJ1-1
d_call: -
v_call: TRBV12-5
clone_size: few

cdr3_nt: TGCAGCGGGGGGGACACAAACCAAGAGACCCAGTACTTC
cdr3_aa: CSGGDTNQETQYF
j_call: TRBJ2-5
d_call: -
v_call: TRBV29-1
clone_size: -

cdr3_nt: TGCGCCAGCAGACAGACAGGGGGCAACACTGAAGCTTTCTTT
cdr3_aa: CASRQTGGNTEAFF
j_call: TRBJ1-1
d_call: TRBD1
v_call: TRBV5-1
clone_size: once

cdr3_nt: TGTGCCAGCAAGGGAGGGCAGAGCACCGGGGAGCTGTTTTTT
cdr3_aa: CASKGGQSTGELFF
j_call: TRBJ2-2
d_call: TRBD2
v_call: TRBV28
clone_size: -

cdr3_nt: TGTGCCAGCAGTGAACTTCGCCAAGAGACCCAGTACTTC
cdr3_aa: CASSELRQETQYF
j_call: TRBJ2-5
d_call: -
v_call: TRBV6-1
clone_size: many

cdr3_nt: TGTGCCAGCAGCGTTGGGGACGGACCCTACGAGCAGTACTTC
cdr3_aa: CASSVGDGPYEQYF
j_call: TRBJ2-7
d_call: -
v_call: TRBV11-2
clone_size: -

cdr3_nt: TGTGCCAGCAGCGTAGGAGGTTACACTGAAGCTTTCTTT
cdr3_aa: CASSVGGYTEAFF
j_call: TRBJ1-1
d_call: -
v_call: TRBV9
clone_size: -

cdr3_nt: TGTGCCAGCATGGGGTACAATCAGCCCCAGCATTTT
cdr3_aa: CASMGYNQPQHF
j_call: TRBJ1-5
d_call: -
v_call: TRBV12-3/TRBV12-4
clone_size: -

cdr3_nt: TGTGCCAGCAGCCCGGGACAGTCTAGTGGCTACACCTTC
cdr3_aa: CASSPGQSSGYTF
j_call: TRBJ1-2
d_call: TRBD1
v_call: TRBV12-3/TRBV12-4
clone_size: -

cdr3_nt: TGTGCCAGCAGCTTGGGGGGGGCCGGGACAGGGGACGTCTTGAACACTGAAGCTTTCTTT
cdr3_aa: CASSLGGAGTGDVLNTEAFF
j_call: TRBJ1-1
d_call: TRBD1
v_call: TRBV5-6
clone_size: many

cdr3_nt: TGTGCCAGCAGTAATTCCCTTCGGGGCTGGAATGGCTACACCTTC
cdr3_aa: CASSNSLRGWNGYTF
j_call: TRBJ1-2
d_call: -
v_call: TRBV28
clone_size: many

cdr3_nt: TGTGCCAGCAGTTTAGGCTTGGGAAATAACTATGGCTACACCTTC
cdr3_aa: CASSLGLGNNYGYTF
j_call: TRBJ1-2
d_call: -
v_call: TRBV12-3/TRBV12-4
clone_size: -

cdr3_nt: TGTGCCAGCAGCTTAGAACTAGCGGGTAATTACGAGCAGTACTTC
cdr3_aa: CASSLELAGNYEQYF
j_call: TRBJ2-7
d_call: TRBD2
v_call: TRBV7-8
clone_size: -

cdr3_nt: TGTGCCAGCAGTTTATCGAGTAAGGGAACCTACGAGCAGTACTTC
cdr3_aa: CASSLSSKGTYEQYF
j_call: TRBJ2-7
d_call: -
v_call: TRBV27
clone_size: many

cdr3_nt: TGTGCCAGCAGCCCCGGGACCGAGTATGAAGCTTTCTTT
cdr3_aa: CASSPGTEYEAFF
j_call: TRBJ1-1
d_call: -
v_call: TRBV28
clone_size: -

cdr3_nt: TGCAGTGCTAAGGGACATACGAACACTGAAGCTTTCTTT
cdr3_aa: CSAKGHTNTEAFF
j_call: TRBJ1-1
d_call: -
v_call: TRBV20-1
clone_size: many

cdr3_nt: TGTGCCAGCAGCTTAGTACAGGGACGCACACAGCCCCAGCATTTT
cdr3_aa: CASSLVQGRTQPQHF
j_call: TRBJ1-5
d_call: -
v_call: TRBV7-6
clone_size: -

cdr3_nt: TGTGCCACCAGTGATTTATCGCAGGGGCCCGGGGGGCAGTACTTC
cdr3_aa: CATSDLSQGPGGQYF
j_call: TRBJ2-7
d_call: -
v_call: TRBV24-1
clone_size: -

cdr3_nt: TGTGCCAGCAGTTTTAGGGGGGTCTCAAGCGAGCAGTACTTC
cdr3_aa: CASSFRGVSSEQYF
j_call: TRBJ2-7
d_call: -
v_call: TRBV12-3/TRBV12-4
clone_size: many

cdr3_nt: TGTGCCAGCAGCGCTGGACAGGTTGCAGAGACCCAGTACTTC
cdr3_aa: CASSAGQVAETQYF
j_call: TRBJ2-5
d_call: TRBD1
v_call: TRBV9
clone_size: -

cdr3_nt: TGTGCCAGCAGTAGAATCGGGACCCAGTACTTC
cdr3_aa: CASSRIGTQYF
j_call: TRBJ2-5
d_call: -
v_call: TRBV12-3/TRBV12-4
clone_size: -

cdr3_nt: TGTGCCAGCAGTTTACGGGAGGGACAGATATATGGCTACACCTTC
cdr3_aa: CASSLREGQIYGYTF
j_call: TRBJ1-2
d_call: TRBD1
v_call: TRBV6-2/TRBV6-3
clone_size: -

cdr3_nt: TGTGCCAGCAGTCGAGATTGGAGCACTGAAGCTTTCTTT
cdr3_aa: CASSRDWSTEAFF
j_call: TRBJ1-1
d_call: -
v_call: TRBV6-1
clone_size: -

cdr3_nt: TGTGCCTGGAGTAGGCTAGTCGCCCAAGAGACCCAGTACTTC
cdr3_aa: CAWSRLVAQETQYF
j_call: TRBJ2-5
d_call: -
v_call: TRBV30
clone_size: -

cdr3_nt: TGTGCCAGCAGTCCCGAAGGACAGGAGCGTAATCAGCCCCAGCATTTT
cdr3_aa: CASSPEGQERNQPQHF
j_call: TRBJ1-5
d_call: TRBD1
v_call: TRBV27
clone_size: -

cdr3_nt: TGTGCCAGTTGGGAGGGGGCGGGCACCGGGGAGCTGTTTTTT
cdr3_aa: CASWEGAGTGELFF
j_call: TRBJ2-2
d_call: -
v_call: TRBV19
clone_size: many

cdr3_nt: TGTGCCAGCAAACGGGAGGGGCGAGAGACCCAGTACTTC
cdr3_aa: CASKREGRETQYF
j_call: TRBJ2-5
d_call: TRBD2
v_call: TRBV2
clone_size: few

cdr3_nt: TGCGCCAGCAGCTTTTCAAACCGTGGTCGCAACTATGGCTACACCTTC
cdr3_aa: CASSFSNRGRNYGYTF
j_call: TRBJ1-2
d_call: -
v_call: TRBV5-1
clone_size: many

cdr3_nt: TGTGCCAGCAACATCCCCGGGGGCGGATACGGCTACACCTTC
cdr3_aa: CASNIPGGGYGYTF
j_call: TRBJ1-2
d_call: -
v_call: TRBV12-3/TRBV12-4
clone_size: many

cdr3_nt: TGTGCCAGCAGTACCGGGACTTATAATTCACCCCTCCACTTT
cdr3_aa: CASSTGTYNSPLHF
j_call: TRBJ1-6
d_call: -
v_call: TRBV12-3/TRBV12-4
clone_size: many

cdr3_nt: TGTGCCAGCAGCTTAGCAGGCGGGAGGAGCGAGCAGTACTTC
cdr3_aa: CASSLAGGRSEQYF
j_call: TRBJ2-7
d_call: TRBD2
v_call: TRBV11-1
clone_size: once

cdr3_nt: TGTGCCAGCAGTTCTACCCGGGACAGGGGAGGGAACACCGGGGAGCTGTTTTTT
cdr3_aa: CASSSTRDRGGNTGELFF
j_call: TRBJ2-2
d_call: TRBD1
v_call: TRBV12-3/TRBV12-4
clone_size: many

cdr3_nt: TGTGCCAGCAGTGAATGGGCACAGAACACCGGGGAGCTGTTTTTT
cdr3_aa: CASSEWAQNTGELFF
j_call: TRBJ2-2
d_call: -
v_call: TRBV2
clone_size: many

cdr3_nt: TGTGCCAGCAGTGAATTTACATTTAATTCACCCCTCCACTTT
cdr3_aa: CASSEFTFNSPLHF
j_call: TRBJ1-6
d_call: -
v_call: TRBV2
clone_size: many

cdr3_nt: TGTGCCAGCAGCCGAGACAGGAGGGTCGGGGAGCTGTTTTTT
cdr3_aa: CASSRDRRVGELFF
j_call: TRBJ2-2
d_call: -
v_call: TRBV5-8
clone_size: many

cdr3_nt: TGTGCCAGCAGTTACATGAGGGACTATGGCTACACCTTC
cdr3_aa: CASSYMRDYGYTF
j_call: TRBJ1-2
d_call: -
v_call: TRBV6-5
clone_size: -

cdr3_nt: TGTGCCAGCGGCCCCGCCACCTATGGCTACACCTTC
cdr3_aa: CASGPATYGYTF
j_call: TRBJ1-2
d_call: -
v_call: TRBV7-6
clone_size: few

cdr3_nt: TGTGCCAGCAGCGCCGACACACTCAATCAGCCCCAGCATTTT
cdr3_aa: CASSADTLNQPQHF
j_call: TRBJ1-5
d_call: -
v_call: TRBV28
clone_size: many

cdr3_nt: TGTGCCAGCAGCCGGGACAGAACCTACGAGCAGTACTTC
cdr3_aa: CASSRDRTYEQYF
j_call: TRBJ2-7
d_call: TRBD1
v_call: TRBV7-9
clone_size: few

cdr3_nt: TGTGCCAGCAGTTACAGTGAGCAGAACACTGAAGCTTTCTTT
cdr3_aa: CASSYSEQNTEAFF
j_call: TRBJ1-1
d_call: -
v_call: TRBV6-5
clone_size: many

cdr3_nt: TGTGCCAGCAGTCCAACTAGCGGGGTACAAGAGACCCAGTACTTC
cdr3_aa: CASSPTSGVQETQYF
j_call: TRBJ2-5
d_call: TRBD2
v_call: TRBV2
clone_size: many

cdr3_nt: TGCGCCAGCAGTGCTCGGGACGCCTACGAGCAGTACTTC
cdr3_aa: CASSARDAYEQYF
j_call: TRBJ2-7
d_call: -
v_call: TRBV10-2
clone_size: -

cdr3_nt: TGTGCCATCAGTGGAAAGGTGGACGGACAAGAGACCCAGTACTTC
cdr3_aa: CAISGKVDGQETQYF
j_call: TRBJ2-5
d_call: -
v_call: TRBV10-3
clone_size: many

cdr3_nt: TGTGCCAGCAGCTTAGGGGTTGTAGCGGGGAAAGAGACCCAGTACTTC
cdr3_aa: CASSLGVVAGKETQYF
j_call: TRBJ2-5
d_call: TRBD2
v_call: TRBV7-2
clone_size: many

cdr3_nt: TGTGCCAGCAGCTTGGTTTATGGCCAGGGGGCTAACTATGGCTACACCTTC
cdr3_aa: CASSLVYGQGANYGYTF
j_call: TRBJ1-2
d_call: TRBD1
v_call: TRBV5-6
clone_size: many

cdr3_nt: TGTGCCAGGAGAACAGGGGGAGATGGCTACACCTTC
cdr3_aa: CARRTGGDGYTF
j_call: TRBJ1-2
d_call: TRBD1
v_call: TRBV2
clone_size: many

cdr3_nt: TGTGCCAGCAGCTTAGTAGGGAACTCTGGAAACACCATATATTTT
cdr3_aa: CASSLVGNSGNTIYF
j_call: TRBJ1-3
d_call: -
v_call: TRBV7-2
clone_size: many

cdr3_nt: TGTGCCAGCAAACCAATTAGCGGGAGTATCGAGACCCAGTACTTC
cdr3_aa: CASKPISGSIETQYF
j_call: TRBJ2-5
d_call: TRBD2
v_call: TRBV6-4
clone_size: -

cdr3_nt: TGTGCCAGCAGCGCATTAACCGGGCCTTCTCTCGAGCAGTACTTC
cdr3_aa: CASSALTGPSLEQYF
j_call: TRBJ2-7
d_call: -
v_call: TRBV25-1
clone_size: -

cdr3_nt: TGTGCCAGCAGCCCCATGGACAAAAAGGGGTCCTACGAGCAGTACTTC
cdr3_aa: CASSPMDKKGSYEQYF
j_call: TRBJ2-7
d_call: -
v_call: TRBV6-5
clone_size: many

cdr3_nt: TGTGCCAGCAGCTTAGGGGCCGCCGAACTAGCTTTCTTT
cdr3_aa: CASSLGAAELAFF
j_call: TRBJ1-1
d_call: -
v_call: TRBV7-2
clone_size: many